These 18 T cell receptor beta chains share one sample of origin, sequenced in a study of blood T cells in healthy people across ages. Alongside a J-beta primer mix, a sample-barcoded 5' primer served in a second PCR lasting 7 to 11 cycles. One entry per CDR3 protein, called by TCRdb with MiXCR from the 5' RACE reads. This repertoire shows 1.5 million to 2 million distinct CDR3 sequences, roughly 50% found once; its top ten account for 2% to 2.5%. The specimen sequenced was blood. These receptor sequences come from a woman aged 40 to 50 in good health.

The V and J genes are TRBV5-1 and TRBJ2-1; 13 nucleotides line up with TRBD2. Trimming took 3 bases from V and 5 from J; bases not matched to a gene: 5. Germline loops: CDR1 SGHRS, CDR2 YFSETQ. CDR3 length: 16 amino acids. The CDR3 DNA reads TGCGCCAGCAGCTCGACTAGCGGGGGGCCCGACAATGAGCAGTTCTTC. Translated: CASSSTSGGPDNEQFF.

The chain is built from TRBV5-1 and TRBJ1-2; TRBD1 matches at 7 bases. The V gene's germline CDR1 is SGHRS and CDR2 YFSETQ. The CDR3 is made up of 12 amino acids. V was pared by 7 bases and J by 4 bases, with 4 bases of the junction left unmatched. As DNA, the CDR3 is TGCGCCAGCCAAGGGACAGCCTATGGCTACACCTTC. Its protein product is CASQGTAYGYTF.

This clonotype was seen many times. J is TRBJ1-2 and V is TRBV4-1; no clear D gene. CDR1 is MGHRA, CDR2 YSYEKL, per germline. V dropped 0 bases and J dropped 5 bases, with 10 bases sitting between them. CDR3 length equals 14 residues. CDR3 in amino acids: CASSQDGGLYGYTF. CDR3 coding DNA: TGCGCCAGCAGCCAAGATGGTGGGTTATATGGCTACACCTTC.

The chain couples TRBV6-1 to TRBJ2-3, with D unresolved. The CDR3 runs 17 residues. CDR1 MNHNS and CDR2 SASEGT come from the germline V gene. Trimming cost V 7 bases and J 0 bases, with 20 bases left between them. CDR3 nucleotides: TGTGCCAGCACCCTAAAGGATGCAGGCCCTAGCACAGATACGCAGTATTTT. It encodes CASTLKDAGPSTDTQYF.

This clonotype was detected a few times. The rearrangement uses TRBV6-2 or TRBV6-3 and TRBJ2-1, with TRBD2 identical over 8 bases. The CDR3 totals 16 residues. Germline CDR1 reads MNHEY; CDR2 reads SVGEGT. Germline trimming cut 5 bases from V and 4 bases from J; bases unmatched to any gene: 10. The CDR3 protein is CASSQIRAGGYNEQFF. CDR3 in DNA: TGTGCCAGCAGTCAAATCAGGGCGGGGGGATACAATGAGCAGTTCTTC.

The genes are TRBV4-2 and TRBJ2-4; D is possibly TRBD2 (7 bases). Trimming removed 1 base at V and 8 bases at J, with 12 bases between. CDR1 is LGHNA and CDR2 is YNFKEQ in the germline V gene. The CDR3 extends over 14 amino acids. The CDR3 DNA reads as TGTGCCAGCAGCCAAGCTGGGGGGGCTTACATTCAGTACTTC. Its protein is CASSQAGGAYIQYF.

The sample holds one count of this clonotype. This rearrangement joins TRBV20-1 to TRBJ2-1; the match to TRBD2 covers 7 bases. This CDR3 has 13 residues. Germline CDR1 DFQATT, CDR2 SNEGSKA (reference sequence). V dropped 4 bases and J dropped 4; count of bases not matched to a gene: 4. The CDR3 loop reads CSATAGSYNEQFF. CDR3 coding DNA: TGCAGTGCTACAGCGGGGAGTTACAATGAGCAGTTCTTC.

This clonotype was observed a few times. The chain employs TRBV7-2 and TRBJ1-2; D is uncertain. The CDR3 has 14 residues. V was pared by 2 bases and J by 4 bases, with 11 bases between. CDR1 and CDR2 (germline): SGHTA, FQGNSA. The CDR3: CASSLRGSSYGYTF. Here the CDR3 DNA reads TGTGCCAGCAGCTTACGAGGCAGTTCCTATGGCTACACCTTC.

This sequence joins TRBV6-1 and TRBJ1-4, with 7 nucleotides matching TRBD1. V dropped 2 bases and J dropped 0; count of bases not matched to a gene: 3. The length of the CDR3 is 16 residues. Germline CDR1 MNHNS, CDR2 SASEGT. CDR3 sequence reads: CASSETGAATNEKLFF. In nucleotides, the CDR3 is TGTGCCAGCAGTGAAACAGGGGCCGCAACTAATGAAAAACTGTTTTTT.

The chain's CDR3 is CATQGAGGQNEQFF. CDR3 sequence (DNA): TGTGCCACCCAGGGTGCGGGGGGACAAAATGAGCAGTTCTTC. The rearrangement uses TRBV6-2 or TRBV6-3 and TRBJ2-1; 8 positions agree with TRBD2. Germline trimming cut 10 bases from V and 7 bases from J; bases unmatched to any gene: 12. There are 14 residues in the CDR3. CDR1 and CDR2 from the germline V gene are MNHEY and SVGEGT.

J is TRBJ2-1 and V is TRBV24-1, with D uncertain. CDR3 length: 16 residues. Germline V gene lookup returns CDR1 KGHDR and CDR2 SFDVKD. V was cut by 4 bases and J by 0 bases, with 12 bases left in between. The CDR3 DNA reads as TGTGCCACCAGTGACCCCCTGGGCCGCTCCTACAATGAGCAGTTCTTC. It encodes CATSDPLGRSYNEQFF.

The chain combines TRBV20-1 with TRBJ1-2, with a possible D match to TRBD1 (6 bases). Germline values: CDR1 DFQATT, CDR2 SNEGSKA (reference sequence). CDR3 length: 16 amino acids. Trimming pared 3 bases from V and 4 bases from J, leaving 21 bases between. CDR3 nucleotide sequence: TGCAGTGCTAGGTCCGGGACAACTCCCGTCGGCTATGGCTACACCTTC. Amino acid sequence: CSARSGTTPVGYGYTF.

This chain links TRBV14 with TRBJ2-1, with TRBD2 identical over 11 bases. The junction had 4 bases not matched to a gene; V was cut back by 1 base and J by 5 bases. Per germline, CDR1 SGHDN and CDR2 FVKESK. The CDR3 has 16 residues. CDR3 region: CASSQVGLAGNNEQFF. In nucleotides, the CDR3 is TGTGCCAGCAGCCAAGTCGGACTAGCGGGTAACAATGAGCAGTTCTTC.

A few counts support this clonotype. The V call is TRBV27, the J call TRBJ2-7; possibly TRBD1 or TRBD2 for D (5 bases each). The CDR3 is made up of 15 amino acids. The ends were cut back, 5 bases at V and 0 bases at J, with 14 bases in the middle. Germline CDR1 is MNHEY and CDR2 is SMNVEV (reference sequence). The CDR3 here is CASSPGPRGSYEQYF. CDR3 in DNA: TGTGCCAGCAGTCCGGGACCCCGAGGCTCCTACGAGCAGTACTTC.

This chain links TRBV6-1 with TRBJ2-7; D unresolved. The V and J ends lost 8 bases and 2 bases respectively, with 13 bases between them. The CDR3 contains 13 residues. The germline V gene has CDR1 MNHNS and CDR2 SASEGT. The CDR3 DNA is TGTGCCAGCGACCCGGACCAAGCCTACGAGCAGTACTTC. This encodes CASDPDQAYEQYF.

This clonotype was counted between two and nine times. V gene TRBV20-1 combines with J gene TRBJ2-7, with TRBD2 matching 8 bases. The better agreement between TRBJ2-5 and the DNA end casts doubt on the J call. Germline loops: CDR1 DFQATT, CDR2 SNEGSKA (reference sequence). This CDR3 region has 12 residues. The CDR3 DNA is TGCAGATCGACTAGCGAGGGGGAGACCCAGTACTTC. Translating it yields CRSTSEGETQYF.

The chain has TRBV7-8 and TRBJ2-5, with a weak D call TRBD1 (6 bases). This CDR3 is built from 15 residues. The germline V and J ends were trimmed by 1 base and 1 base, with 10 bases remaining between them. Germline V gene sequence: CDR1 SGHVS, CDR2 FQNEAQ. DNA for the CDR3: TGTGCCAGCAGCTTAGGACAGGCGGGCCAAGAGACCCAGTACTTC. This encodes CASSLGQAGQETQYF.

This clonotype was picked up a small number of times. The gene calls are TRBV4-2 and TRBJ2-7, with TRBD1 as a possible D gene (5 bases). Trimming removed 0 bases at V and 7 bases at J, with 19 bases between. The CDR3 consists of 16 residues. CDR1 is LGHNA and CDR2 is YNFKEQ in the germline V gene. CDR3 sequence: CASSQDRARVSREQYF. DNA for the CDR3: TGTGCCAGCAGCCAAGATCGGGCCAGGGTATCGAGGGAGCAGTACTTC.